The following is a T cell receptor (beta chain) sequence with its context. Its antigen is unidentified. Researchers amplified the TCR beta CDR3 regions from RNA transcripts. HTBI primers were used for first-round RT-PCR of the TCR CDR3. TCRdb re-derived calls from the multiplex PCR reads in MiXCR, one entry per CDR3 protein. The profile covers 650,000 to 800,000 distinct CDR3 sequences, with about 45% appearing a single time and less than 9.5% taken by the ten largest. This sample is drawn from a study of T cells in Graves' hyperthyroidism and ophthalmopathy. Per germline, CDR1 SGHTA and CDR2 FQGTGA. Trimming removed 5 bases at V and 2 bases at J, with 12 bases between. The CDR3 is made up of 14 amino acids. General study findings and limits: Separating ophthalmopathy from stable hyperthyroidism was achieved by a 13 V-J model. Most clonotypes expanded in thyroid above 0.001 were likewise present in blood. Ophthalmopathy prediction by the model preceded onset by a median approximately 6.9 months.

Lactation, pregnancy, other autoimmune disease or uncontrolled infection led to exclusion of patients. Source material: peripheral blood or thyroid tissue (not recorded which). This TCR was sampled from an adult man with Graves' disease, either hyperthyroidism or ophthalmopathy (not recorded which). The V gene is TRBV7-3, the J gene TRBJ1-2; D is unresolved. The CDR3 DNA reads TGTGCCAGCAGCCAATACAGCCAAAACTATGGCTACACCTTC. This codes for CASSQYSQNYGYTF.